This T cell receptor (beta chain) originates from a study of regulatory T cells in long-lasting Graves disease. Overall study context: Patients newly diagnosed with Graves' had been on antithyroid drugs for under 3 months.

Construction of TCR beta libraries relied on iRepertoire HTBI primers and on Arm-PCR targeting CDR3 regions. TCRdb independently ran MiXCR on the multiplex PCR reads; one entry per CDR3 protein. Here the sample spans around 460,000 distinct CDR3 sequences, less than 15% being singletons. In its sample, this clonotype was seen many times. V lost 1 base and J 1 base, leaving 13 bases between the germline ends. The CDR3 spans 16 residues. In germline, CDR1 is MNHEY, CDR2 SMNVEV (reference sequence). As for time point: newly diagnosed GD, antithyroid drugs for less than 3 months. The TCR library was prepared using RNA isolated from PBMCs. These data were also reused for a study on T cells in Graves' hyperthyroidism and ophthalmopathy.

The specimen was peripheral blood mononuclear cells (PBMCs), collected at new diagnosis, from a patient treated with antithyroid drugs. The TCR comes from a woman between 45 and 60 years old with Graves disease. The chain combines TRBV27 with TRBJ2-5; a possible D gene is TRBD2 (6 bases). In DNA form, the CDR3 reads TGTGCCAGCAGTTTATTTCGTTTCGGGAGCCAAGAGACCCAGTACTTC. Translating it yields CASSLFRFGSQETQYF.